The sequence of this T cell receptor (beta chain) was determined in a study of blood T cell repertoires in COVID-19. Study at large: Samples of COVID-19 (acute and convalescent) were obtained from the United States, Italy and Spain. PBMCs, B-cell-depleted T cells, or T cells provided the cDNA or gDNA that made up the material.

From germline, CDR1 is SEHNR and CDR2 FQNEAQ (reference sequence). V gave up 1 base and J gave up 2 bases, with 8 bases separating them. The CDR3 sequence is 14 residues long. Libraries were prepared by immunoSEQ multiplex PCR; TCRdb keeps only in-frame clonotypes and omits some of them. The table lists about 92,000 clones, 85% of them singletons. The chain joins TRBV7-9 to TRBJ1-2; TRBD1 might be the D (6 bases). This sequence originates from an elderly man with acute or convalescent COVID-19. The sample taken for sequencing was peripheral blood. CDR3 in DNA: TGTGCCAGCAGCTTAGGGGGGCAGAACTATGGCTACACCTTC. It yields the protein CASSLGGQNYGYTF. The full variable domain, in which reference TRBV7-9 and TRBJ1-2 provide the parts outside the CDR3, is DTGVSQNPRHKITKRGQNVTFRCDPISEHNRLYWYRQTLGQGPEFLTYFQNEAQLEKSRLLSDRFSAERPKGSFSTLEIQRTEQGDSAMYLCASSLGGQNYGYTFGSGTRLTVV.